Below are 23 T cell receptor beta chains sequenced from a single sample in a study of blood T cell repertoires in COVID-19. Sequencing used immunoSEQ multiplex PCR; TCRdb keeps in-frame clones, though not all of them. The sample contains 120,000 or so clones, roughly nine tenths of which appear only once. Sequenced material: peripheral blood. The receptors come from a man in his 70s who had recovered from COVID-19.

This chain's CDR3 is CASSLVLAGGFGDEQFF. The CDR3 DNA follows: TGCGCCAGCAGCTTGGTGTTAGCGGGAGGGTTCGGGGATGAGCAGTTCTTC. J is TRBJ2-1 and V is TRBV5-1, with TRBD2 matching 11 bases. This CDR3 region has 17 residues. Germline V gives CDR1 SGHRS, CDR2 YFSETQ. The V segment lost 0 bases and the J segment 8 bases; nucleotides outside the gene matches: 10.

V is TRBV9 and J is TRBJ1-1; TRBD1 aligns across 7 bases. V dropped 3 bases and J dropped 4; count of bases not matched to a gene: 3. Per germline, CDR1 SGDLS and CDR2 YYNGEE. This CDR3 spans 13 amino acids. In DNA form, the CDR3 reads TGTGCCAGCAGCGCGACAGGGTTCACTGAAGCTTTCTTT. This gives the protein CASSATGFTEAFF. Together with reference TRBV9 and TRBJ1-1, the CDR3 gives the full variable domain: DSGVTQTPKHLITATGQRVTLRCSPRSGDLSVYWYQQSLDQGLQFLIQYYNGEERAKGNILERFSAQQFPDLHSELNLSSLELGDSALYFCASSATGFTEAFFGQGTRLTVV.

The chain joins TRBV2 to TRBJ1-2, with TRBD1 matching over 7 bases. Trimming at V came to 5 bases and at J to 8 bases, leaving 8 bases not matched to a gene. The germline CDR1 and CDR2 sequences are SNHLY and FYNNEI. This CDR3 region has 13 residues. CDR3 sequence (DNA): TGTGCCAGCAGTATACAGGGGATAGGAGGCTACACCTTC. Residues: CASSIQGIGGYTF.

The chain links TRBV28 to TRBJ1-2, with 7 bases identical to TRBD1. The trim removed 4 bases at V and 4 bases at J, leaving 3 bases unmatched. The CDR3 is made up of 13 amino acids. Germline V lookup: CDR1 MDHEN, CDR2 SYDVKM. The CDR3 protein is CASSWGQFYGYTF. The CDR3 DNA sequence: TGTGCCAGCAGTTGGGGACAGTTCTATGGCTACACCTTC.

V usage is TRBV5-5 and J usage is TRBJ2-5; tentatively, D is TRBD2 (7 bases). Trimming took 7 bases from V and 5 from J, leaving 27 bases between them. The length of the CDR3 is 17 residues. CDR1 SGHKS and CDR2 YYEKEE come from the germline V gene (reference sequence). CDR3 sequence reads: CASRRGAGEGMIETQYF. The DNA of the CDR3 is TGTGCCAGCCGTCGGGGGGCAGGGGAAGGGATGATCGAGACCCAGTACTTC. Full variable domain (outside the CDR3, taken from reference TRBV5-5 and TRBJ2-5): DAGVTQSPTHLIKTRGQQVTLRCSPISGHKSVSWYQQVLGQGPQFIFQYYEKEERGRGNFPDRFSARQFPNYSSELNVNALLLGDSALYLCASRRGAGEGMIETQYFGPGTRLLVL.

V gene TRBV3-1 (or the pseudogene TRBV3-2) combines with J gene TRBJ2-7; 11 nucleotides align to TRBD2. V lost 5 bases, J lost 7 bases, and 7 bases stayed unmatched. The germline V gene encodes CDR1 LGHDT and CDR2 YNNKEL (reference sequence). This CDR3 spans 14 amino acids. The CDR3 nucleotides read TGTGCCAGCAGCTTAGCGGGGGGGCCGGGAGAGCAGTACTTC. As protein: CASSLAGGPGEQYF.

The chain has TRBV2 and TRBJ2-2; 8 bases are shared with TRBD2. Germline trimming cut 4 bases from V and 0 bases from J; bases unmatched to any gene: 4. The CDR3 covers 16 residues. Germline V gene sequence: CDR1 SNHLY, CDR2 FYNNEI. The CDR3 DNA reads TGTGCCAGCAGTGTGACTAGCGTCTCGAACACCGGGGAGCTGTTTTTT. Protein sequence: CASSVTSVSNTGELFF.

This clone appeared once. CDR3 bases: TGTGCCAGCAGCCATCGGAGCACCGGGGAGCTGTTTTTT. This encodes CASSHRSTGELFF. This chain uses TRBV3-1 (or the pseudogene TRBV3-2) with TRBJ2-2, with D unresolved. The germline CDR1 and CDR2 sequences are LGHDT and YNNKEL (reference sequence). CDR3 length equals 13 residues. V lost 3 bases and J lost 4, with 6 bases in between.

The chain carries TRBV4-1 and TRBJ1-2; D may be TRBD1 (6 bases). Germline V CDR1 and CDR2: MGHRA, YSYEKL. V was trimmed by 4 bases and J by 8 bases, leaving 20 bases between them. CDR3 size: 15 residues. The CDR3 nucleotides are TGCGCCAGCAGCCTCAGCCTTGATAACAGGGCCGGCTACACCTTC. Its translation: CASSLSLDNRAGYTF.

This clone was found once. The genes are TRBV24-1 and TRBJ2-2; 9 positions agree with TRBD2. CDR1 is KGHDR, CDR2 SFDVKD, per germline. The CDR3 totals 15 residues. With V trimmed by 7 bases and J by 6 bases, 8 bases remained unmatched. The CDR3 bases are TGTGCCACCAGGGATAGCGGGAGTGAAGCCGGGGAGCTGTTTTTT. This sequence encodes CATRDSGSEAGELFF.

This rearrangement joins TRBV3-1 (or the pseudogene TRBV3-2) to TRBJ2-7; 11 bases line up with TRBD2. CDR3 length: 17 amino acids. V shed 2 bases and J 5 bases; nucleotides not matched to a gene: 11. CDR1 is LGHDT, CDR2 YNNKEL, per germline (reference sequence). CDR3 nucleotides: TGTGCCAGCAGCCAAAGACTAGCGGGATTAGTCAGGGACGAGCAGTACTTC. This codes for CASSQRLAGLVRDEQYF.

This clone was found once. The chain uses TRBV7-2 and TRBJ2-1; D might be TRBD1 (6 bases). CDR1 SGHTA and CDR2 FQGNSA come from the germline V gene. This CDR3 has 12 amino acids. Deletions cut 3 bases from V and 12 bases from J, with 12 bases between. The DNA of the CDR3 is TGTGCCAGCAGCTTCCTTGGGGGCGGGCAGTTCTTC. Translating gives CASSFLGGGQFF.

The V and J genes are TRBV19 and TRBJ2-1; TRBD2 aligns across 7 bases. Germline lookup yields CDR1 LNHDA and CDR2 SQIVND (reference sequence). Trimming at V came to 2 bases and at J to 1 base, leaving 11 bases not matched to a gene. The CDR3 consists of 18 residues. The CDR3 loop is CASSIIGGSGVSYNEQFF. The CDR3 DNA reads TGTGCCAGTAGTATAATCGGCGGGAGTGGAGTATCCTACAATGAGCAGTTCTTC.

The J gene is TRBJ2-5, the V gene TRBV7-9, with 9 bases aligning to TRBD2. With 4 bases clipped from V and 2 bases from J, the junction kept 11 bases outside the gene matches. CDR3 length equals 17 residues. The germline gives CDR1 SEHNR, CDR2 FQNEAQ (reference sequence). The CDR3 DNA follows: TGTGCCAGCAGCTCGCAACGTAGCGGGGGAGGACAAGAGACCCAGTACTTC. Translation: CASSSQRSGGGQETQYF. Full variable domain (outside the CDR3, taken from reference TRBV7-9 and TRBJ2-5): DTGVSQNPRHKITKRGQNVTFRCDPISEHNRLYWYRQTLGQGPEFLTYFQNEAQLEKSRLLSDRFSAERPKGSFSTLEIQRTEQGDSAMYLCASSSQRSGGGQETQYFGPGTRLLVL.

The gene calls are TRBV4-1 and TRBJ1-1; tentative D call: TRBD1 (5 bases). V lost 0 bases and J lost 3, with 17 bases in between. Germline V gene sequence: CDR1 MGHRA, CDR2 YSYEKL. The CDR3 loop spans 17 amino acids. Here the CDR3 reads CASSQEGGKGRDTEAFF. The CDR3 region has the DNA TGCGCCAGCAGCCAAGAAGGAGGGAAGGGGCGGGACACTGAAGCTTTCTTT.

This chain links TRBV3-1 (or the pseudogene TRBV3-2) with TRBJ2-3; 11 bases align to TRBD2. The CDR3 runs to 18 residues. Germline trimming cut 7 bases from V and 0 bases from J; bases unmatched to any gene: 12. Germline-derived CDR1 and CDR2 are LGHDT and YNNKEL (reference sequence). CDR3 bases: TGTGCCAGCACCGGTACTAGCGGGGGATCCCCTAGCACAGATACGCAGTATTTT. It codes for CASTGTSGGSPSTDTQYF.

The DNA of the CDR3 is TGTGCCAGCAGCTCGGGACTAGCGGGACGAGGGGAGACCCAGTACTTC. Amino acids: CASSSGLAGRGETQYF. This chain links TRBV9 with TRBJ2-5; 13 nucleotides line up with TRBD2. The CDR3 covers 16 residues. V lost 4 bases, J lost 5 bases, and 8 bases stayed unmatched. Germline lookup yields CDR1 SGDLS and CDR2 YYNGEE.

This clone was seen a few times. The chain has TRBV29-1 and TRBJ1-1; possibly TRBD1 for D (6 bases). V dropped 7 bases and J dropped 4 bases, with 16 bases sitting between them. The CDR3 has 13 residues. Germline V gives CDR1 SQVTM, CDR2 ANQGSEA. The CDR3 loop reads CSGDQGFGTEAFF. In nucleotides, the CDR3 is TGCAGCGGCGACCAGGGGTTCGGCACTGAAGCTTTCTTT.

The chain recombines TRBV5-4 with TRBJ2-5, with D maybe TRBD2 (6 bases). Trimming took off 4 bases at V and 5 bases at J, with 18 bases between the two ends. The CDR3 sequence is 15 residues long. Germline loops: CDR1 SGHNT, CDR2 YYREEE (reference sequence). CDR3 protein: CASSPGVGLRETQYF. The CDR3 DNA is TGTGCCAGCAGCCCGGGGGTAGGCCTGCGGGAGACCCAGTACTTC.

DNA of the CDR3: TGTGCCAGCAGGTCGCAGGGTGCCACTGAAGCTTTCTTT. Translation gives CASRSQGATEAFF. This chain joins TRBV12-3 or TRBV12-4 and TRBJ1-1, with D possibly being TRBD1 (5 bases). V was cut by 6 bases and J by 4 bases, with 12 bases left in between. This CDR3 region has 13 residues.

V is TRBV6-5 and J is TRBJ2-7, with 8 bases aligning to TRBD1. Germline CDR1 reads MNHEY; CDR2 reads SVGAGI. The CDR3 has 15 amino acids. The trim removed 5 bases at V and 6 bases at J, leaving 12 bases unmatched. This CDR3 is CASSPIHGDRLEQYF. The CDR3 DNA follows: TGTGCCAGCAGTCCCATTCATGGGGACAGGCTCGAGCAGTACTTC.

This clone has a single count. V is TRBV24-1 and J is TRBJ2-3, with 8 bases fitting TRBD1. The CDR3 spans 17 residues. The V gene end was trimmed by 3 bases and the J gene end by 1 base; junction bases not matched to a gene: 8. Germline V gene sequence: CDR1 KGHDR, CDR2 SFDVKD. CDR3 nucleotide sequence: TGTGCCACCAGTGATCCTACGACAGGGGCGGGCACAGATACGCAGTATTTT. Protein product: CATSDPTTGAGTDTQYF.

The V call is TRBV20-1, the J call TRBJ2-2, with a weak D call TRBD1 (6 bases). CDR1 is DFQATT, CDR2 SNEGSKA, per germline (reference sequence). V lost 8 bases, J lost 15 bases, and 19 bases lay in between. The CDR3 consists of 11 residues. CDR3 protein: CSLGTQGTVFF. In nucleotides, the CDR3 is TGCAGTTTAGGGACACAGGGTACGGTGTTTTTT.